The 32 T cell receptor beta chains in this list originate from one sample, sequenced in a study of beta chain features in type 1 diabetes. Broader study findings: Across all four CD4+ subsets, people with type 1 diabetes showed modestly shorter TCRB CDR3s.

The investigators reverse transcribed all of the isolated RNA, so they sequenced expressed TCRB transcripts. Some clones are missing from TCRdb's copy, which holds only in-frame ones; the method was immunoSEQ multiplex PCR. The sample lists fewer than 400,000 clones; approximately 9.9% were seen once. No cognate antigen is known for these TCRs. Sequencing was carried out using central memory CD4+ T cells from blood. These receptors all stem from a man aged 30 to 39 with type 1 diabetes.

This clone was seen a handful of times. Here the CDR3 reads CASSLAPGGVEQYF. DNA of the CDR3: TGCGCCAGCAGCTTGGCACCGGGCGGGGTCGAGCAGTACTTC. The chain couples TRBV5-1 to TRBJ2-7; a weak D match, TRBD2 (6 bases). The germline V and J ends were trimmed by 0 bases and 6 bases, with 13 bases remaining between them. There are 14 residues in the CDR3. Germline loops: CDR1 SGHRS, CDR2 YFSETQ.

The chain couples TRBV15 to TRBJ2-1, with 10 positions matching TRBD1. Trimming took 5 bases from V and 5 from J; bases not matched to a gene: 15. In germline, CDR1 is LNHNV, CDR2 YYDKDF (reference sequence). There are 18 residues in the CDR3. Written as DNA, the CDR3 is TGTGCCACCAGCGGGTCGCCCGGGGACAGGGGAGGGAACAATGAGCAGTTCTTC. It is translated as CATSGSPGDRGGNNEQFF. Using reference TRBV15 and TRBJ2-1 for the parts outside the CDR3, the full variable domain is DAMVIQNPRYQVTQFGKPVTLSCSQTLNHNVMYWYQQKSSQAPKLLFHYYDKDFNNEADTPDNFQSRRPNTSFCFLDIRSPGLGDTAMYLCATSGSPGDRGGNNEQFFGPGTRLTVL.

In this sample, this clone turned up a few times. CDR3 sequence reads: CASSPGQGSYGYTF. The CDR3 DNA sequence: TGTGCCAGCTCACCAGGACAGGGTAGCTATGGCTACACCTTC. The J gene is TRBJ1-2, the V gene TRBV18; 8 bases agree with TRBD1. Germline V gene lookup returns CDR1 KGHSH and CDR2 LQKENI. CDR3 size: 14 residues. V lost 2 bases, J lost 4 bases, and 3 bases stayed unmatched.

The gene calls are TRBV6-5 and TRBJ1-3; tentative D call: TRBD1 (6 bases). In germline, CDR1 is MNHEY, CDR2 SVGAGI. This CDR3 has 14 residues. V was shortened by 4 bases and J by 5 bases, with 12 bases between the two germline ends. In DNA form, the CDR3 reads TGTGCCAGCAGTTCATGGGACACAAGAAACACCATATATTTT. It specifies CASSSWDTRNTIYF.

This clone was recorded a few times. The chain carries TRBV6-5 and TRBJ1-6; 9 bases fit TRBD1. V gave up 2 bases and J gave up 10 bases; unmatched junction bases: 3. CDR1 is MNHEY, CDR2 SVGAGI, per germline. The CDR3 consists of 14 residues. CDR3 DNA: TGTGCCAGCAGTTACCTGGGACAGGGATCACCCCTCCACTTT. Its translation: CASSYLGQGSPLHF.

As regards this clone: Other DNA sequences in this sample translate to the same CDR3. V and J are TRBV4-3 and TRBJ2-5, with D perhaps assigned TRBD1 or TRBD2 (6 bases each). The CDR3 runs to 14 residues. Germline CDR1 and CDR2: LGHNA and YSLEER. Trimming pared 1 base from V and 2 bases from J, leaving 8 bases between. CDR3: CASSQGGGQETQYF. The CDR3 DNA sequence: TGCGCCAGCAGCCAAGGAGGGGGGCAAGAGACCCAGTACTTC.

The chain recombines TRBV6-6 with TRBJ2-1; TRBD1 agrees at 9 bases. CDR1 is MNHNY and CDR2 is SVGAGI in the germline V gene (reference sequence). Trimming at V came to 6 bases and at J to 7 bases, leaving 7 bases not matched to a gene. This CDR3 contains 14 residues. The CDR3 reads CASSIGTGMNEQFF. For the CDR3, the DNA is TGTGCCAGCAGCATCGGGACAGGGATGAATGAGCAGTTCTTC.

This clone came up a few times. This chain joins TRBV20-1 and TRBJ2-2; D gene ambiguous. The V gene's germline CDR1 is DFQATT and CDR2 SNEGSKA (reference sequence). With 3 bases removed from V and 7 bases from J, the gap between germline ends came to 6 bases. This CDR3 contains 11 residues. CDR3: CSASGGGELFF. DNA of the CDR3: TGCAGTGCTAGCGGTGGCGGGGAGCTGTTTTTT.

The chain employs TRBV6-5 and TRBJ1-1; TRBD1 agrees at 7 bases. Trimming took 5 bases from V and 1 from J; bases not matched to a gene: 7. The CDR3 has 15 residues. Germline loops: CDR1 MNHEY, CDR2 SVGAGI. CDR3 amino acids: CASSVHQGENTEAFF. The CDR3 DNA is TGTGCCAGCAGTGTCCATCAGGGGGAGAACACTGAAGCTTTCTTT.

This clone has just a few counts. The chain combines TRBV6-5 with TRBJ1-5; 7 nucleotides match TRBD1. The CDR3 runs to 14 residues. From germline, CDR1 is MNHEY and CDR2 SVGAGI. V was clipped by 4 bases and J by 6 bases; unmatched bases: 6. The CDR3: CASSLTGAGQPQHF. In DNA form, the CDR3 reads TGTGCCAGCAGTTTAACAGGGGCAGGTCAGCCCCAGCATTTT.

The chain joins TRBV19 to TRBJ1-1, with 10 bases lining up with TRBD1. Trimming cost V 10 bases and J 1 base; bases outside gene matches: 3. This CDR3 has 13 amino acids. Per germline, CDR1 LNHDA and CDR2 SQIVND (reference sequence). The CDR3 DNA reads TGTGCCATTAGGGACAGGGGGAACACTGAAGCTTTCTTT. Its protein is CAIRDRGNTEAFF.

V and J are TRBV5-4 and TRBJ1-2; D not resolved. Germline V gene data show CDR1 as SGHNT and CDR2 as YYREEE (reference sequence). V was cut by 1 base and J by 12 bases, with 16 bases left in between. This CDR3 spans 13 amino acids. This CDR3 reads CASSLTTELFHTF. CDR3 in DNA: TGTGCCAGCAGCTTGACGACTGAACTTTTCCACACCTTC. The variable domain in full, with the rest retrieved from reference TRBV5-4 and TRBJ1-2, is ETGVTQSPTHLIKTRGQQVTLRCSSQSGHNTVSWYQQALGQGPQFIFQYYREEENGRGNFPPRFSGLQFPNYSSELNVNALELDDSALYLCASSLTTELFHTFGSGTRLTVV.

The rearrangement uses TRBV7-9 and TRBJ2-7; 10 nucleotides match TRBD1. After removal of 1 base from V and 8 bases from J, the junction contained 8 bases not matched to a gene. The CDR3 runs 15 residues. CDR1 and CDR2 (germline): SEHNR, FQNEAQ (reference sequence). The CDR3, as DNA: TGTGCCAGCAGCTTAGGGAGGGACAGGGGAGGACAGCAGTACTTC. This translates into CASSLGRDRGGQQYF.

This sequence joins TRBV25-1 and TRBJ2-2; D possibly corresponds to TRBD1 (6 bases). V was shortened by 6 bases and J by 3 bases, with 8 bases between the two germline ends. CDR3 length: 13 residues. Looked up from germline, CDR1 is MGHDK and CDR2 is SYGVNS. The CDR3 reads CASRQGHTGELFF. CDR3 in DNA: TGTGCCAGCAGACAGGGACACACCGGGGAGCTGTTTTTT.

In the case of this clone: A much more abundant neighbour one base away suggests this may be a read error. The genes are TRBV5-4 and TRBJ1-1; D uncertain. CDR3 size: 12 residues. Per germline, CDR1 SGHNT and CDR2 YYREEE (reference sequence). Trimming removed 2 bases at V and 1 base at J, with 3 bases between. As DNA, the CDR3 is TGTGCCAGCAGCTTCGGGAACACTGAAGCTTTCTTT. This encodes CASSFGNTEAFF.

The table lists this clone with a few counts. This sequence joins TRBV6-5 and TRBJ1-2, with D tentatively TRBD1 (5 bases). Trimming removed 10 bases at V and 6 bases at J, with 21 bases between. The CDR3 is 14 residues long. The V gene's germline CDR1 is MNHEY and CDR2 SVGAGI. The CDR3 DNA sequence: TGTGCCACCTCGAGGTGGGGACTCAATCATGGCTACACCTTC. It yields the protein CATSRWGLNHGYTF.

The chain uses TRBV12-5 and TRBJ1-4, with TRBD1 matching over 7 bases. CDR3 length equals 16 residues. J gave up 7 bases and V 0 bases, and 8 bases lay outside the gene matches. CDR1 is LGHNT and CDR2 is FRNRAP in the germline V gene. The CDR3 reads CASGLVGIQGPEKLFF. CDR3 DNA: TGTGCTAGTGGTTTGGTAGGAATACAGGGGCCTGAAAAACTGTTTTTT. The whole variable domain, remainder taken from reference TRBV12-5 and TRBJ1-4, is DARVTQTPRHKVTEMGQEVTMRCQPILGHNTVFWYRQTMMQGLELLAYFRNRAPLDDSGMPKDRFSAEMPDATLATLKIQPSEPRDSAVYFCASGLVGIQGPEKLFFGSGTQLSVL.

This clone was picked up a small number of times. The V and J genes are TRBV9 and TRBJ2-7; 11 bases line up with TRBD1. The CDR3 sequence is 14 residues long. Per the germline V gene, CDR1 is SGDLS and CDR2 is YYNGEE. The trim removed 3 bases at V and 3 bases at J, leaving 2 bases unmatched. The DNA for the CDR3 is TGTGCCAGCAGCGCCGGGACAGGGGGCTACGAGCAGTACTTC. Its translation is CASSAGTGGYEQYF. The entire variable domain, with the rest obtained from reference TRBV9 and TRBJ2-7, is as follows: DSGVTQTPKHLITATGQRVTLRCSPRSGDLSVYWYQQSLDQGLQFLIQYYNGEERAKGNILERFSAQQFPDLHSELNLSSLELGDSALYFCASSAGTGGYEQYFGPGTRLTVT.

This clone occurred a few times. The chain is built from TRBV29-1 and TRBJ1-2; D is perhaps TRBD1 (6 bases). The V and J ends lost 4 bases and 5 bases respectively, with 17 bases between them. The CDR3 is 14 amino acids. Germline CDR1 is SQVTM and CDR2 is ANQGSEA. CDR3 DNA: TGCAGCGTTGGAAGTATTGGGGGGCCTTATGGCTACACCTTC. As protein: CSVGSIGGPYGYTF.

This clone has ten or more counts. The junction differs from germline at one of its ends, possibly a read error. The chain couples TRBV14 to TRBJ1-1; D remains unclear. The CDR3 contains 12 residues. Germline loops: CDR1 SGHDN, CDR2 FVKESK. CDR3 nucleotides: TGTGCCAGCAGCCATGGCAATTTGATCATCGAATTT. Translated, it gives CASSHGNLIIEF.

This clone was detected a few times. The chain is built from TRBV10-3 and TRBJ2-1; TRBD1 is a possible D gene (5 bases). This CDR3 has 14 amino acids. Trimming pared 2 bases from V and 5 bases from J, leaving 10 bases between. Germline CDR1 is ENHRY and CDR2 is SYGVKD. CDR3 nucleotides: TGTGCCATCAGTGAGGTGGTGACAGACAATGAGCAGTTCTTC. The encoded protein is CAISEVVTDNEQFF.

A word on this clone: The junction shows a germline mismatch at one end, possibly a read error. The rearrangement links TRBV7-2 to TRBJ2-5; 10 bases line up with TRBD1. The CDR3 is 13 amino acids. Germline CDR1 is SGHTA and CDR2 is FQGNSA. CDR3 nucleotide sequence: TGCGCCAGCAGCCAAGACAGGGGGCAGACCCAGTACTTC. It is translated as CASSQDRGQTQYF.

This clone was seen a few times. The V gene is TRBV7-2, the J gene TRBJ2-7, with D possibly matching TRBD2 (5 bases). V was shortened by 1 base and J by 9 bases, with 7 bases between the two germline ends. Germline-derived CDR1 and CDR2 are SGHTA and FQGNSA. The CDR3 is 11 residues long. CDR3 residues: CASSLGRGQYF. CDR3 nucleotides: TGTGCCAGCAGCTTAGGACGGGGGCAGTACTTC.

This clone showed up just a few times. This sequence joins TRBV7-9 and TRBJ2-7; either TRBD1 or TRBD2 may supply D (6 bases each). The length of the CDR3 is 16 residues. Between the trimmed V and J ends, which lost 3 bases and 0 bases, there was a span of 15 bases. The germline V gene has CDR1 SEHNR and CDR2 FQNEAQ (reference sequence). The CDR3 loop is CASSFPRGDNSYEQYF. Written as DNA, the CDR3 is TGTGCCAGCAGCTTCCCTCGCGGGGACAACTCCTACGAGCAGTACTTC.

The rearrangement links TRBV5-4 to TRBJ1-4; no reliable D call. The V end was cut by 0 bases, the J end by 6 bases, with 15 bases between. There are 16 residues in the CDR3. CDR1 and CDR2 from the germline V gene are SGHNT and YYREEE (reference sequence). For the CDR3, the DNA is TGTGCCAGCAGCTTGGGTGCCAGGCAGCCGGATGAAAAACTGTTTTTT. Its protein is CASSLGARQPDEKLFF.

This clone was detected a few times. The chain employs TRBV9 and TRBJ2-5; the D gene could be TRBD1 or TRBD2 (5 bases each). Germline loops: CDR1 SGDLS, CDR2 YYNGEE. The CDR3 is 16 amino acids. V was pared by 0 bases and J by 5 bases, with 17 bases between. The CDR3 DNA reads TGTGCCAGCAGCGTAGTGGGGTTGGGACGGAAGGAGACCCAGTACTTC. This sequence encodes CASSVVGLGRKETQYF.

This clone was seen a handful of times. V is TRBV5-6 and J is TRBJ2-2; D gene unclear. Germline lookup yields CDR1 SGHDT and CDR2 YYEEEE. The V end was cut by 0 bases, the J end by 6 bases, with 12 bases between. The CDR3 is 15 amino acids. The chain's CDR3 is CASSLGQVSAGELFF. The CDR3 region has the DNA TGTGCCAGCAGCTTGGGGCAGGTCTCCGCCGGGGAGCTGTTTTTT.

The chain is built from TRBV5-6 and TRBJ1-1; D unclear. The V and J ends lost 2 bases and 5 bases respectively, with 4 bases between them. Germline V CDR1 and CDR2: SGHDT, YYEEEE. The CDR3 has 11 amino acids. The CDR3 loop is CASSFTTEAFF. The DNA of the CDR3 is TGTGCCAGCAGCTTCACGACTGAAGCTTTCTTT.

This clone was detected a few times. The conserved final phenylalanine or tryptophan is absent from the CDR3, which likely points to a read error. No DNA is shown, since the ends of the CDR3 on it are uncertain; the CDR3 is the one TCRdb lists. The rearrangement links TRBV21-1 to TRBJ2-3. TRBV21-1 is a pseudogene. The CDR3 region is 9 residues in length, termini included. CDR3 residues: CASIPGGGP.

The J gene is TRBJ2-7, the V gene TRBV5-6, with D unresolved. From germline, CDR1 is SGHDT and CDR2 YYEEEE. V dropped 0 bases and J dropped 2 bases, with 9 bases sitting between them. The CDR3 has 14 amino acids. CDR3 nucleotides: TGTGCCAGCAGCTTGGACGCCGCAACCTACGAGCAGTACTTC. Protein product: CASSLDAATYEQYF.

V usage is TRBV18 and J usage is TRBJ2-2; no reliable D call. The CDR3 totals 13 residues. Germline V gives CDR1 KGHSH, CDR2 LQKENI. V dropped 2 bases and J dropped 5 bases, with 6 bases sitting between them. The CDR3 is CASSPSLTGELFF. The CDR3 region has the DNA TGTGCCAGCTCACCAAGTCTTACCGGGGAGCTGTTTTTT.

A few counts support this clone. The V and J genes are TRBV4-3 and TRBJ1-6; TRBD1 might be the D (6 bases). Germline-derived CDR1 and CDR2 are LGHNA and YSLEER. This CDR3 spans 15 amino acids. The V gene lost 0 bases and the J gene lost 11 bases, with 14 bases spanning the gap. The CDR3 nucleotides are TGCGCCAGCAGCCAAGATCGGGGGCAGCCGGCACCCCTCCACTTT. Protein sequence: CASSQDRGQPAPLHF.